The subject of this entry is one T cell receptor (beta chain). These data are taken from a study of OX40 agonist ivuxolimab in advanced cancers. CDR1 and CDR2 (germline): MNHNY, SVGAGI (reference sequence). Losses at the gene ends were 0 bases for V and 5 bases for J; bases not matched to a gene: 4. This CDR3 has 14 amino acids. Only in-frame clones appear in the TCRdb table, and some are missing; sequencing was by immunoSEQ multiplex PCR. The table lists about 68,000 clones, around 83% of them singletons. Sequencing was performed on CD4+ or CD8+ T cells sorted from blood, taken in a trial of the OX40 agonist ivuxolimab. This chain uses TRBV6-6 with TRBJ2-7; 7 positions agree with TRBD1. The origin of this receptor is an adult with an advanced solid tumor such as melanoma, head and neck, liver or kidney cancer. DNA of the CDR3: TGTGCCAGCAGTTACTCGACAGGGCTGAACGAGCAGTACTTC. Translated: CASSYSTGLNEQYF.